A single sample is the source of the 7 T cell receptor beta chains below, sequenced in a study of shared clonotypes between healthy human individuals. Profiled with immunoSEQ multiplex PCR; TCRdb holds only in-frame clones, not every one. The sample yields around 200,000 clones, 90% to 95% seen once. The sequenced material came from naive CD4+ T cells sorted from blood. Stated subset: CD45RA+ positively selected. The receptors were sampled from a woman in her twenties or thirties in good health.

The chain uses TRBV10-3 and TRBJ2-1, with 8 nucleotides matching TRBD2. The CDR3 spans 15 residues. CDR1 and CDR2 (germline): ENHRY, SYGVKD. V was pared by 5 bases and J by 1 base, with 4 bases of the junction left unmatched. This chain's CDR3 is CAISQTSESYNEQFF. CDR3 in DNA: TGTGCCATCAGTCAGACTAGCGAGTCCTACAATGAGCAGTTCTTC.

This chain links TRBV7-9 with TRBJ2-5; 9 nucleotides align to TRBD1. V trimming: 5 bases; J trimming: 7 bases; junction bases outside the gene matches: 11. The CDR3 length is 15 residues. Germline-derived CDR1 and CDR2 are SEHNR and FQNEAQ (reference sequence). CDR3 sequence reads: CASSPGTGRFGTQYF. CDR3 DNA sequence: TGTGCCAGCAGCCCCGGGACAGGGAGGTTCGGGACCCAGTACTTC.

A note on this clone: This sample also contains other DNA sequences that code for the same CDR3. The CDR3 reads CASSPRGANTEAFF. The CDR3, as DNA: TGTGCCAGCAGTCCCCGGGGAGCGAACACTGAAGCTTTCTTT. The rearrangement links TRBV27 to TRBJ1-1, with unresolved D. The V gene's germline CDR1 is MNHEY and CDR2 SMNVEV (reference sequence). The V end lost 5 bases, the J end lost 1 base, and 11 bases lay between the germline ends. There are 14 residues in the CDR3.

For the CDR3, the DNA is TGTGCCAGCAGTTTGGCGGGATTTCTGGTGGCTTTCTTT. Translation: CASSLAGFLVAFF. This chain joins TRBV28 and TRBJ1-1, with D hard to call. This CDR3 is 13 amino acids long. Trimming took off 3 bases at V and 11 bases at J, with 16 bases between the two ends. Germline CDR1 is MDHEN and CDR2 is SYDVKM.

The chain's CDR3 is CASSPGQPNSYEQYF. The CDR3 bases are TGTGCCAGCTCACCAGGTCAGCCAAACTCCTACGAGCAGTACTTC. The J gene is TRBJ2-7, the V gene TRBV18, with D unresolved. The CDR3 spans 15 residues. V dropped 2 bases and J dropped 0 bases, with 11 bases sitting between them. Germline CDR1 is KGHSH and CDR2 is LQKENI.

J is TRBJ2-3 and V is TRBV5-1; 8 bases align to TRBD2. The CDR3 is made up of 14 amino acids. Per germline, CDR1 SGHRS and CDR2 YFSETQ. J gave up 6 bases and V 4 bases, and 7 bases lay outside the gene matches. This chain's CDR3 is CASSQGLGMDTQYF. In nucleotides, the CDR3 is TGCGCCAGCAGCCAGGGACTAGGGATGGATACGCAGTATTTT. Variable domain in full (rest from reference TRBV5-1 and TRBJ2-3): KAGVTQTPRYLIKTRGQQVTLSCSPISGHRSVSWYQQTPGQGLQFLFEYFSETQRNKGNFPGRFSGRQFSNSRSEMNVSTLELGDSALYLCASSQGLGMDTQYFGPGTRLTVL.

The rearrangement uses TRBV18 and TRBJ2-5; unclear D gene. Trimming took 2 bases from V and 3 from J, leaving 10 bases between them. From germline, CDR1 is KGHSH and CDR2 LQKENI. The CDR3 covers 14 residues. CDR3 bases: TGTGCCAGCTCACCATCAGGAAACGAAGAGACCCAGTACTTC. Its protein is CASSPSGNEETQYF. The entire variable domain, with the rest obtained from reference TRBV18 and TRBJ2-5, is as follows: NAGVMQNPRHLVRRRGQEARLRCSPMKGHSHVYWYRQLPEEGLKFMVYLQKENIIDESGMPKERFSAEFPKEGPSILRIQQVVRGDSAAYFCASSPSGNEETQYFGPGTRLLVL.